Shown below are 7 T cell receptor beta chains from a single sample sequenced in a study of T-cell memory formation after mild COVID-19. From the 5' RACE reads, TCRdb called clonotypes with MiXCR, one entry per CDR3 protein. Seen here are 550,000 to 700,000 distinct CDR3 sequences, roughly 17% observed once, and the top ten hold roughly 8%. Sample: PBMCs or a T cell subset sorted from them (not recorded which). Receptors originate from an adult woman who had mild COVID-19 (a few samples of this study predate the infection). Cell type and time point are not known.

This sequence joins TRBV5-5 and TRBJ2-1, with TRBD2 matching 10 bases. The CDR3 has 17 amino acids. Trimming at V came to 1 base and at J to 2 bases, leaving 6 bases not matched to a gene. Germline V gene sequence: CDR1 SGHKS, CDR2 YYEKEE (reference sequence). The CDR3 reads CASSLPRLAGAYNEQFF. In DNA form, the CDR3 reads TGTGCCAGCAGCTTGCCTCGACTAGCGGGTGCCTACAATGAGCAGTTCTTC. Variable domain in full (rest from reference TRBV5-5 and TRBJ2-1): DAGVTQSPTHLIKTRGQQVTLRCSPISGHKSVSWYQQVLGQGPQFIFQYYEKEERGRGNFPDRFSARQFPNYSSELNVNALLLGDSALYLCASSLPRLAGAYNEQFFGPGTRLTVL.

V and J are TRBV2 and TRBJ2-1; TRBD1 or TRBD2 may be the D gene (6 bases each). This CDR3 has 15 residues. Trimming cost V 10 bases and J 6 bases, with 22 bases left between them. In germline, CDR1 is SNHLY, CDR2 FYNNEI. The CDR3 protein is CATSRGPATANEQFF. CDR3 in DNA: TGTGCCACCTCTCGGGGGCCAGCAACAGCCAATGAGCAGTTCTTC.

CDR3 region: CASSLAVPPNTEAFF. CDR3 coding DNA: TGTGCCAGCAGCTTAGCGGTGCCCCCTAACACTGAAGCTTTCTTT. The V gene is TRBV7-2, the J gene TRBJ1-1; D is unresolved. Deletions cut 0 bases from V and 2 bases from J, with 10 bases between. Germline V CDR1 and CDR2: SGHTA, FQGNSA. The CDR3 spans 15 residues.

This clonotype appeared many times. The gene calls are TRBV7-6 and TRBJ1-1, with TRBD1 matching over 10 bases. Germline-derived CDR1 and CDR2 are SGHVS and FNYEAQ. Trimming cost V 1 base and J 1 base; bases outside gene matches: 0. The CDR3 contains 15 residues. The CDR3, as DNA: TGTGCCAGCAGCTTAGGGACAGGGGGGAACACTGAAGCTTTCTTT. Amino acids: CASSLGTGGNTEAFF.

The rearrangement uses TRBV6-5 and TRBJ1-1; 9 bases agree with TRBD1. The CDR3 contains 15 residues. J lost 3 bases, V lost 1 base, and 3 bases had no gene match. Germline lookup yields CDR1 MNHEY and CDR2 SVGAGI. The CDR3 sequence is CASSYLGQGDTEAFF. The CDR3 nucleotides read TGTGCCAGCAGTTACTTGGGACAGGGAGACACTGAAGCTTTCTTT.

This clonotype was observed a few times. V usage is TRBV5-5 and J usage is TRBJ2-7, with D perhaps TRBD2 (6 bases). Germline loops: CDR1 SGHKS, CDR2 YYEKEE (reference sequence). The CDR3 loop spans 16 amino acids. V shed 4 bases and J shed 2 bases, with 19 bases lying between them. The CDR3 bases are TGTGCCAGCAGCGGCCGACTAGACTGGGGAGCCTACGAGCAGTACTTC. Its protein is CASSGRLDWGAYEQYF.

This clonotype was observed a handful of times. Here the CDR3 reads CASSLAGLTYNEQFF. The CDR3 DNA follows: TGTGCCAGCAGCTTAGCGGGGCTAACCTACAATGAGCAGTTCTTC. The V call is TRBV7-2, the J call TRBJ2-1; a possible D gene is TRBD1 (5 bases). From germline, CDR1 is SGHTA and CDR2 FQGNSA. The ends were cut back, 0 bases at V and 2 bases at J, with 8 bases in the middle. The CDR3 spans 15 residues. Variable domain in full (rest from reference TRBV7-2 and TRBJ2-1): GAGVSQSPSNKVTEKGKDVELRCDPISGHTALYWYRQSLGQGLEFLIYFQGNSAPDKSGLPSDRFSAERTGGSVSTLTIQRTQQEDSAVYLCASSLAGLTYNEQFFGPGTRLTVL.